The sequence of this T cell receptor (beta chain) was determined in a study of technical replicates of blood from a few donors. Only one count was recorded for this clone. This table comes from immunoSEQ multiplex PCR, and its TCRdb copy is limited to in-frame clones, with some not included. The sample records 75,000 to 90,000 clones, roughly 92% being singletons. The V and J ends lost 2 bases and 1 base respectively, with 12 bases between them. Germline V gene lookup returns CDR1 SGHTA and CDR2 FQGNSA. The CDR3 is made up of 16 amino acids. What was sequenced was T cells isolated from PBMCs. This sequence was found in a human donor in good health. The chain links TRBV7-2 to TRBJ1-5; tentatively, D is TRBD1 (5 bases). DNA for the CDR3: TGTGCCAGCAGCTTAATGGCAGGGTTGAGCAATCAGCCCCAGCATTTT. Amino acid sequence: CASSLMAGLSNQPQHF.